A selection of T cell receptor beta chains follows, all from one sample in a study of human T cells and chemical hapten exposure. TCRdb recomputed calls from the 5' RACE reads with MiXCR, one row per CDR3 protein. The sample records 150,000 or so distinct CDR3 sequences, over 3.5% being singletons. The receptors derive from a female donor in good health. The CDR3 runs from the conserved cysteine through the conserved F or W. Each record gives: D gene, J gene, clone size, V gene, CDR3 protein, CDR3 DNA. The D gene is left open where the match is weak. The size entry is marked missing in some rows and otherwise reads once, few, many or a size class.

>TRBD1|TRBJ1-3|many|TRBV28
CASSLDRVLNTIYF
TGTGCCAGCAGTCTCGACAGGGTATTAAACACCATATATTTT
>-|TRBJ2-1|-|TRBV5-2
CASSLVETSGNYNEQFF
TGTGCCAGCAGCTTAGTAGAAACTAGCGGGAACTACAATGAGCAGTTCTTC
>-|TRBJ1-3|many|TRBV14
CASSQGHSSGNTIYF
TGTGCCAGCAGCCAAGGACACAGCTCTGGAAACACCATATATTTT
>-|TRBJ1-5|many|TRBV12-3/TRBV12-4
CASSLVQNQPQHF
TGTGCCAGCAGTTTAGTGCAGAATCAGCCCCAGCATTTT
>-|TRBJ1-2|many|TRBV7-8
CASSLGVKSGYTF
TGTGCCAGCAGCTTAGGGGTCAAAAGTGGCTACACCTTC
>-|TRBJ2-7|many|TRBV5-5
CASSLNTGEQYF
TGTGCCAGCAGCTTGAATACGGGAGAGCAGTACTTC
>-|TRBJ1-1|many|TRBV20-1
CSARYSHTEAFF
TGCAGTGCACGTTACAGCCACACTGAAGCTTTCTTT
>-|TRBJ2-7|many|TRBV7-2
CASTRQGGGEQYF
TGTGCCAGCACCCGCCAGGGGGGAGGCGAGCAGTACTTC
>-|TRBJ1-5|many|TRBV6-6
CASSRDQTGLSVFSNQPQHF
TGTGCCAGCAGCAGAGACCAGACAGGCCTCTCCGTTTTTAGCAATCAGCCCCAGCATTTT
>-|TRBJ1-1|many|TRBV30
CASTAMNTEAFF
TGTGCCTCGACAGCCATGAACACTGAAGCTTTCTTT
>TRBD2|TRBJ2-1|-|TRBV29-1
CSTEGGGDCYNEQFF
TGCAGCACGGAGGGCGGGGGGGATTGCTACAATGAGCAGTTCTTC
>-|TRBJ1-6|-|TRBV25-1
CASSEHQGGSPLHF
TGTGCCAGCAGTGAACACCAGGGCGGGTCACCCCTCCACTTT
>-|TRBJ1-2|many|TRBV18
CASSPPLQGNYGYTF
TGTGCCAGCTCACCACCGTTACAGGGAAACTATGGCTACACCTTC
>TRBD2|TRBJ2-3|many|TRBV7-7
CASSPGLAGAADTQYF
TGTGCCAGCAGCCCCGGACTAGCGGGGGCGGCAGATACGCAGTATTTT
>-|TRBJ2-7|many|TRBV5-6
CASSPLEEYSAYPYEQYF
TGTGCCAGCAGCCCCCTGGAGGAGTATTCGGCTTACCCCTACGAGCAGTACTTC
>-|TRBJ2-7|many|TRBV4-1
CASSRTPLASAEQYF
TGCGCCAGCAGCCGTACCCCGCTAGCTAGCGCCGAGCAGTACTTC
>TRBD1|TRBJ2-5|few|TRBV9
CASSVNRGFWETQYF
TGTGCCAGCAGCGTAAACAGGGGGTTTTGGGAGACCCAGTACTTC
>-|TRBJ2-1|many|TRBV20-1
CSARAPTVSSYNEQFF
TGCAGTGCTAGGGCCCCTACCGTGAGCTCCTACAATGAGCAGTTCTTC
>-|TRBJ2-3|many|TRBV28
CASSLQLTDTQYF
TGTGCCAGCAGTTTACAGCTCACAGATACGCAGTATTTT
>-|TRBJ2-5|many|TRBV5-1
CASSLEETQYF
TGTGCCAGCAGCTTAGAAGAGACCCAGTACTTC
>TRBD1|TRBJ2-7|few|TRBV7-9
CASSSSGGQGEQYF
TGTGCCAGCAGCTCCTCAGGGGGCCAAGGCGAGCAGTACTTC
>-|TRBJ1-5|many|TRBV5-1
CASSLKGDLVRRGNQPQHF
TGCGCCAGCAGCTTGAAAGGGGATTTAGTAAGGAGGGGCAATCAGCCCCAGCATTTT
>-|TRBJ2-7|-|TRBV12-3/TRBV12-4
CASSKHRIDEQYF
TGTGCCAGCAGCAAACACCGCATCGACGAGCAGTACTTC
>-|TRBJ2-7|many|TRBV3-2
CASSQDWGRLGVCLAGGPPYEQYF
TGTGCCAGCAGCCAAGATTGGGGTCGTCTGGGAGTTTGCCTAGCGGGGGGGCCTCCCTACGAGCAGTACTTC
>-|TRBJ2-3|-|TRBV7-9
CASSPFSPGVLTDTQYF
TGTGCCAGCAGCCCCTTTTCACCGGGAGTGTTAACAGATACGCAGTATTTT
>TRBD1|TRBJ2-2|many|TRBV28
CASMTSGTGALRVFF
TGTGCCAGCATGACCTCCGGGACAGGAGCCCTTCGGGTGTTTTTT
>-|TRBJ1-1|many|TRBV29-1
CSVTTRDRPVNTEAFF
TGCAGCGTTACGACCCGGGACCGACCCGTGAACACTGAAGCTTTCTTT
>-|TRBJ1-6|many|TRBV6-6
CASSYSGLDSPLHF
TGTGCCAGCAGTTACTCTGGGCTAGATTCACCCCTCCACTTT
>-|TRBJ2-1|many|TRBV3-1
CASSQLAGAYNEQFF
TGTGCCAGCAGCCAACTGGCGGGGGCATACAATGAGCAGTTCTTC
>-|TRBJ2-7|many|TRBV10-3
CAITNGGEQYF
TGTGCCATCACCAACGGCGGAGAGCAGTACTTC
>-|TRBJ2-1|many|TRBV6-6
CASSYISDEQFF
TGTGCCAGCAGTTACATTTCGGATGAGCAGTTCTTC
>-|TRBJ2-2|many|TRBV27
CASSATRGTGELFF
TGTGCCAGCAGCGCCACCCGGGGTACCGGGGAGCTGTTTTTT
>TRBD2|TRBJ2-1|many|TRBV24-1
CATSDDSGGVNEQFF
TGTGCCACCAGTGATGATAGCGGGGGGGTAAATGAGCAGTTCTTC
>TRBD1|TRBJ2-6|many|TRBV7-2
CASSAGTGYSGANVLTF
TGTGCCAGCAGCGCCGGGACAGGGTACTCTGGGGCCAACGTCCTGACTTTC
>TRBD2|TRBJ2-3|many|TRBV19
CAYRVAGDTQYF
TGTGCCTACAGGGTAGCGGGGGATACGCAGTATTTT
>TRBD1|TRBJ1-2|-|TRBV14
CASSSSQGARGYTF
TGTGCCAGCAGCTCCTCTCAGGGGGCGCGAGGCTACACCTTC
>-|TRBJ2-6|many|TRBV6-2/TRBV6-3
CASSYDINSGANVLTF
TGTGCCAGCAGTTACGACATTAACTCTGGGGCCAACGTCCTGACTTTC
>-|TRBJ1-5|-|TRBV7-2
CASSLSRDGPQHF
TGTGCCAGCAGCTTAAGCCGTGATGGTCCCCAGCATTTT
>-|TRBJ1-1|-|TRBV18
CASSPREVGGARSNTEAFF
TGTGCCAGCTCACCACGAGAGGTGGGGGGCGCAAGGTCAAACACTGAAGCTTTCTTT
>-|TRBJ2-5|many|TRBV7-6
CASSRRQETQYF
TGTGCCAGCAGCCGACGGCAAGAGACCCAGTACTTC
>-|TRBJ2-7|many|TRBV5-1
CASSPSRGTYEQYF
TGCGCCAGCAGCCCCTCGCGGGGAACCTACGAGCAGTACTTC
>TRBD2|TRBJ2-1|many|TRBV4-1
CASSQDGGRGQFF
TGCGCCAGCAGCCAAGATGGCGGGAGGGGGCAGTTCTTC
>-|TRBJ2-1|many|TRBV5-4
CASSYKTRGPYNEQFF
TGTGCCAGCAGCTACAAAACCAGGGGCCCCTACAATGAGCAGTTCTTC
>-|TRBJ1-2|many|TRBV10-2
CASSPWTDSRIEGFGYTF
TGCGCCAGCAGTCCCTGGACGGACTCCAGGATCGAGGGTTTCGGCTACACCTTC
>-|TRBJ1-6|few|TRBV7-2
CASSLDLMPGLQGLNSPLHF
TGTGCCAGCAGCTTAGATTTAATGCCTGGGCTGCAGGGGTTGAATTCACCCCTCCACTTT
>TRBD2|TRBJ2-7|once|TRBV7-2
CASSLTSLFRVEQYF
TGTGCCAGCAGCTTGACTAGCTTATTTCGAGTCGAGCAGTACTTC
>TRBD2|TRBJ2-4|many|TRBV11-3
CASSLDGTRTNIQYF
TGTGCCAGCAGCTTAGATGGGACTAGGACAAACATTCAGTACTTC
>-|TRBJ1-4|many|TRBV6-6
CASSFGQFNEKLFF
TGTGCCAGCAGCTTCGGACAGTTTAATGAAAAACTGTTTTTT
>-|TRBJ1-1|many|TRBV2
CASNPLGGRGGTEAFF
TGTGCCAGCAACCCTTTGGGGGGGCGAGGGGGAACTGAAGCTTTCTTT
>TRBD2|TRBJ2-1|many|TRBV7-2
CASSLSTLAGGANEQFF
TGTGCCAGCAGCTTATCGACTCTAGCGGGGGGGGCGAATGAGCAGTTCTTC
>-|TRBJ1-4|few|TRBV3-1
CASSQSISNEKLFF
TGTGCCAGCAGCCAGAGTATAAGTAATGAAAAACTGTTTTTT
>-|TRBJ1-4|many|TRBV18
CASSSPLTATNEKLFF
TGTGCCAGCTCATCGCCTTTGACAGCAACTAATGAAAAACTGTTTTTT
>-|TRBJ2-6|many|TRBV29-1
CSVEVGGSGANVLTF
TGCAGCGTTGAAGTGGGTGGAAGTGGGGCCAACGTCCTGACTTTC
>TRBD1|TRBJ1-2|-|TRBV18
CASSPNTDRGYGDTF
TGTGCCAGCTCACCTAATACGGACAGGGGCTATGGCGACACCTTC
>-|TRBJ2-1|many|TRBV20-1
CSATSQGPKMREQFF
TGCAGTGCTACCTCCCAGGGACCAAAGATGAGGGAGCAGTTCTTC
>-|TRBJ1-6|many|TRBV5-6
CASIYTGNSYNSPLHF
TGTGCCAGCATCTACACCGGGAACTCCTATAATTCACCCCTCCACTTT
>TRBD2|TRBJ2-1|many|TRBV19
CASSMAGDRYNEQFF
TGTGCCAGTAGTATGGCGGGGGACCGTTACAATGAGCAGTTCTTC
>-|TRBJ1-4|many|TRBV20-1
CSALSSPQYEKLFF
TGCAGTGCTTTAAGCAGCCCGCAGTATGAAAAACTGTTTTTT
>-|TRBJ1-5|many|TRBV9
CASSVGSGGSNQPQHF
TGTGCCAGCAGCGTAGGGTCTGGGGGATCCAATCAGCCCCAGCATTTT